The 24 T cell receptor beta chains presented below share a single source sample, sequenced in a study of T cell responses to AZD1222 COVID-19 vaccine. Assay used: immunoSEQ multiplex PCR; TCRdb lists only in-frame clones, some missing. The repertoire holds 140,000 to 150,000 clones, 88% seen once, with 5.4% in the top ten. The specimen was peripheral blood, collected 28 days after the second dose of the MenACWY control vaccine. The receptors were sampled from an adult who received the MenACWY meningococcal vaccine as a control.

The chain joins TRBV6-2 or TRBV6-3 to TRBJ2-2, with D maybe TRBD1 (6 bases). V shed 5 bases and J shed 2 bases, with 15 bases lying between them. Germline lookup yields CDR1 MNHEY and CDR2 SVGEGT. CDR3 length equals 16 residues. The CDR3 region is CASSQRQGSNTGELFF. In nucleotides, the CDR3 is TGTGCCAGCAGTCAAAGGCAGGGGTCTAACACCGGGGAGCTGTTTTTT.

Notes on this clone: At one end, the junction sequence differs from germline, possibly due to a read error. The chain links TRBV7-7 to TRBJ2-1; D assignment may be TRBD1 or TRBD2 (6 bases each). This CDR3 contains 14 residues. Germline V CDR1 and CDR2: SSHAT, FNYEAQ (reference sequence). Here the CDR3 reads CASSLDRTMGEQFF. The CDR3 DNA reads TGTGCTAGCAGCTTAGACAGGACTATGGGTGAGCAGTTCTTC.

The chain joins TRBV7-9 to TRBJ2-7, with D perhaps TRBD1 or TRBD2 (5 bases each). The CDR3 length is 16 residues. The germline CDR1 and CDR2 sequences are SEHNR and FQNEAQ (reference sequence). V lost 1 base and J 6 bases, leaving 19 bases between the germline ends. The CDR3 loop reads CASSLGTGPSSGEQYF. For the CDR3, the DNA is TGTGCCAGCAGCTTAGGGACGGGACCCTCATCCGGCGAGCAGTACTTC.

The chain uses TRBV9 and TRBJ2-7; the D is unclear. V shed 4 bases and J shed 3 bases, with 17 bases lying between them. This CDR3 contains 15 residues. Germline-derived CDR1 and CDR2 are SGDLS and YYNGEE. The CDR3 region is CASSPTDQNHYEQYF. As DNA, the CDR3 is TGTGCCAGCAGCCCCACCGACCAGAACCACTACGAGCAGTACTTC. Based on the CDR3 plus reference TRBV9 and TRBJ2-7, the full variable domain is DSGVTQTPKHLITATGQRVTLRCSPRSGDLSVYWYQQSLDQGLQFLIQYYNGEERAKGNILERFSAQQFPDLHSELNLSSLELGDSALYFCASSPTDQNHYEQYFGPGTRLTVT.

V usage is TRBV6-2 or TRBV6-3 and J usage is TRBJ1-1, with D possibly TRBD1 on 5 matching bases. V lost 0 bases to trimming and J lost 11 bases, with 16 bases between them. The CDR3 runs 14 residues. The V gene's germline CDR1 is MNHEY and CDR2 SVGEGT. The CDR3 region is CASSYSERGPGAFF. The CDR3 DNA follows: TGTGCCAGCAGTTACTCGGAAAGGGGCCCCGGGGCTTTCTTT.

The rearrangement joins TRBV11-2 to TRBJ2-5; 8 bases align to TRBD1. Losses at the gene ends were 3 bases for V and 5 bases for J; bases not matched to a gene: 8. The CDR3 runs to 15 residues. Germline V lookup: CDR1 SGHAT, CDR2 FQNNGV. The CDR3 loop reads CASSFKDRASETQYF. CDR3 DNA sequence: TGTGCCAGCAGCTTTAAGGACAGGGCCTCGGAGACCCAGTACTTC.

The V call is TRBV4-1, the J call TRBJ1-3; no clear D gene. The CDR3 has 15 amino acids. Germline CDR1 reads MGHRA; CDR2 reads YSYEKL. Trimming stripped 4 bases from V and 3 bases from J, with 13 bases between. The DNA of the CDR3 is TGCGCCAGCAGCCCCGTACAGCGGGGTGGAAACACCATATATTTT. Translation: CASSPVQRGGNTIYF.

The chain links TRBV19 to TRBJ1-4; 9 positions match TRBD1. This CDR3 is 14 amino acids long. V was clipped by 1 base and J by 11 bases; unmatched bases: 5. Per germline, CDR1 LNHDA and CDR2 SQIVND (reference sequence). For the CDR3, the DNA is TGTGCCAGTAGTATAGGGACAGGGGTAAGGAAACTGTTTTTT. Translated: CASSIGTGVRKLFF.

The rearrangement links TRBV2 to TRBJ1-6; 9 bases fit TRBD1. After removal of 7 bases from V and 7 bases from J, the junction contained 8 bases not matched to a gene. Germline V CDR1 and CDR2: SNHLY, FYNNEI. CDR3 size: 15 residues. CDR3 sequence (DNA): TGTGCCAGCACCACCTCCGGGACAGGGAATTCACCCCTCCACTTT. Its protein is CASTTSGTGNSPLHF.

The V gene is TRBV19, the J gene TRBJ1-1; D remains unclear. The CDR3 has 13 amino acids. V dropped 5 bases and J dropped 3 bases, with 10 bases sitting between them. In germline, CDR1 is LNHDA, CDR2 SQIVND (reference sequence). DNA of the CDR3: TGTGCCAGTAGTCCGCTTTGGGACACTGAAGCTTTCTTT. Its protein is CASSPLWDTEAFF.

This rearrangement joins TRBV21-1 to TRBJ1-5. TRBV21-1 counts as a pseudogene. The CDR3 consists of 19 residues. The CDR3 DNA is TGTGCCAGCAGTCTTTGGGGGGGACGGCAGAGCTTTAGCAATCAGCCCCAGCATTTT. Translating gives CASSLWGGRQSFSNQPQHF.

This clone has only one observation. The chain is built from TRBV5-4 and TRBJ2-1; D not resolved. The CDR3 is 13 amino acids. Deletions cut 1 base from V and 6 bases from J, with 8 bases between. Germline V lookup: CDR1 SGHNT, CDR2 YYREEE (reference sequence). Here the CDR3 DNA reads TGTGCCAGCAGCTTGTACATGCCCAATGAGCAGTTCTTC. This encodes CASSLYMPNEQFF.

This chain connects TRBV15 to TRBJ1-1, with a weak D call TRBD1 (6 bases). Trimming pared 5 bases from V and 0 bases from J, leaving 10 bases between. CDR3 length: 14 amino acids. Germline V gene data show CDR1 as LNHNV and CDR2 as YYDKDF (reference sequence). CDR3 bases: TGTGCCACCAGCGCAGGGGACTTGAACACTGAAGCTTTCTTT. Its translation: CATSAGDLNTEAFF. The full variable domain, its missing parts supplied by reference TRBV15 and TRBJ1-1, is DAMVIQNPRYQVTQFGKPVTLSCSQTLNHNVMYWYQQKSSQAPKLLFHYYDKDFNNEADTPDNFQSRRPNTSFCFLDIRSPGLGDTAMYLCATSAGDLNTEAFFGQGTRLTVV.

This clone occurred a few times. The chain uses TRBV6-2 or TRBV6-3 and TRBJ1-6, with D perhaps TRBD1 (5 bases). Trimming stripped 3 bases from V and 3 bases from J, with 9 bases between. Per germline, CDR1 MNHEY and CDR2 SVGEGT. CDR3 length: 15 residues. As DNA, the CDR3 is TGTGCCAGCAGTTATTATGACAGCTATAATTCACCCCTCCACTTT. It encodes CASSYYDSYNSPLHF.

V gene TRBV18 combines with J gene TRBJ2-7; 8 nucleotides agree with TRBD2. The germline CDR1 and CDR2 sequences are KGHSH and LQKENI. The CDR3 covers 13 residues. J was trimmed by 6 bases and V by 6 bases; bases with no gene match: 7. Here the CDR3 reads CASSRGGPVEQYF. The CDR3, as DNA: TGTGCCAGCTCCCGGGGGGGGCCGGTCGAGCAGTACTTC. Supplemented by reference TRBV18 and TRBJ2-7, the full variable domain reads NAGVMQNPRHLVRRRGQEARLRCSPMKGHSHVYWYRQLPEEGLKFMVYLQKENIIDESGMPKERFSAEFPKEGPSILRIQQVVRGDSAAYFCASSRGGPVEQYFGPGTRLTVT.

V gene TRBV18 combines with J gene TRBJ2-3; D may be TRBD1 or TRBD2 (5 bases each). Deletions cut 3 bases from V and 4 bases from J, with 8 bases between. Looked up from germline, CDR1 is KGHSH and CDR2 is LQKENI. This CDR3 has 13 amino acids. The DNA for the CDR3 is TGTGCCAGCTCACCGGGGGTATCAGATACGCAGTATTTT. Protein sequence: CASSPGVSDTQYF.

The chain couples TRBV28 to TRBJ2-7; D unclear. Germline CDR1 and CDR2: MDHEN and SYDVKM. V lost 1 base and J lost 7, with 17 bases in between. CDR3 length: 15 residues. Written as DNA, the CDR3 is TGTGCCAGCAGTTTATTTAGATTTTCTGTGGGGGAGCAGTACTTC. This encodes CASSLFRFSVGEQYF.

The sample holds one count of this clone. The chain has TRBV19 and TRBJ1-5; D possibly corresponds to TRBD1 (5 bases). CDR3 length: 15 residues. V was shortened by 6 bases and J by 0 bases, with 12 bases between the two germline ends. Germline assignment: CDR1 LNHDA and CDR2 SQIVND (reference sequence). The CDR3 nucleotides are TGTGCCAGTAGCTCCGGGACTGCTAGCAATCAGCCCCAGCATTTT. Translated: CASSSGTASNQPQHF. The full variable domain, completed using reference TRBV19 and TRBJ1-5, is DGGITQSPKYLFRKEGQNVTLSCEQNLNHDAMYWYRQDPGQGLRLIYYSQIVNDFQKGDIAEGYSVSREKKESFPLTVTSAQKNPTAFYLCASSSGTASNQPQHFGDGTRLSIL.

The CDR3 spells CASSQDRGLAGPANTGELFF. The CDR3 region has the DNA TGTGCCAGCAGCCAAGATCGAGGGCTAGCGGGCCCGGCGAACACCGGGGAGCTGTTTTTT. This chain joins TRBV3-1 (or the pseudogene TRBV3-2) and TRBJ2-2; 8 nucleotides match TRBD2. This CDR3 spans 20 amino acids. Germline V lookup: CDR1 LGHDT, CDR2 YNNKEL (reference sequence). J gave up 0 bases and V 0 bases, and 12 bases lay outside the gene matches.

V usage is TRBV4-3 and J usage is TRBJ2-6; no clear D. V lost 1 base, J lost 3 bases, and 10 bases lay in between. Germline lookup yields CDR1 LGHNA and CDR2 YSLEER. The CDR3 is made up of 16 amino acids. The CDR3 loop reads CASSQVTGNGANVLTF. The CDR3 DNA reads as TGCGCCAGCAGCCAAGTTACTGGAAATGGGGCCAACGTCCTGACTTTC.

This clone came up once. CDR3 sequence: CASSKPRSGRGNEQFF. For the CDR3, the DNA is TGTGCCAGCAGTAAACCCAGGAGCGGGAGGGGCAATGAGCAGTTCTTC. This chain links TRBV6-2 or TRBV6-3 with TRBJ2-1; 10 bases agree with TRBD2. The germline gives CDR1 MNHEY, CDR2 SVGEGT. With 5 bases clipped from V and 6 bases from J, the junction kept 10 bases outside the gene matches. The CDR3 loop spans 16 amino acids.

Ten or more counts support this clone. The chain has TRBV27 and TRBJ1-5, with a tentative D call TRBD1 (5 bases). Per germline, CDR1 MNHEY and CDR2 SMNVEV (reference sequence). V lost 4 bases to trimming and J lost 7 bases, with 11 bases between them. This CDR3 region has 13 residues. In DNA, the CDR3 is TGTGCCAGCAGTTGGACCTGGGGGCAGCCCCAGCATTTT. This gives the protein CASSWTWGQPQHF.

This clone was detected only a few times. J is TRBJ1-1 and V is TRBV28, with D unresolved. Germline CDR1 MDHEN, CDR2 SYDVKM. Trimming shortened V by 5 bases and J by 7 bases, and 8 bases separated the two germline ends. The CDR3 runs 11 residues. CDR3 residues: CASSGEVEAFF. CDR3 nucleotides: TGTGCCAGCAGTGGCGAGGTTGAAGCTTTCTTT. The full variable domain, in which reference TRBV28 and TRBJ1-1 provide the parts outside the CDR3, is DVKVTQSSRYLVKRTGEKVFLECVQDMDHENMFWYRQDPGLGLRLIYFSYDVKMKEKGDIPEGYSVSREKKERFSLILESASTNQTSMYLCASSGEVEAFFGQGTRLTVV.

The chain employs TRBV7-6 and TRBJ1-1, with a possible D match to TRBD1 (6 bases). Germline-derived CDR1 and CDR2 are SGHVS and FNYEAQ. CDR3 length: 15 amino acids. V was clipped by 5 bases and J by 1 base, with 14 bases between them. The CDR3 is CASSAGQPGNTEAFF. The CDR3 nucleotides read TGTGCCAGCAGCGCCGGACAGCCAGGGAACACTGAAGCTTTCTTT.